This entry concerns a single T cell receptor (beta chain). The antigen it binds to is not known. Within one base of it there is no much larger clone, and no base qualities were kept. Library preparation was by the immunoSEQ multiplex PCR assay. The original pipeline was this. A statistical classification framework was built for diagnosing cytomegalovirus status from the catalog of TCR beta chain sequences. TCRdb took over this immuneACCESS table, retaining in-frame rearrangements with V and J assigned. Such tables are incomplete; in checked studies, under half of the missing clones stem from an unresolved V gene, and the remainder is unexplained. Clone size and the V and J calls come from that table; the DNA yielded D and trimming. Present in this sample are about 50,000 clones, 92% of which were seen just once. The top ten clones comprise about 1.5% of the sample. Donors formed part of the validation cohort, which comprised 120 subjects and was distinct from the first cohort of under 850 subjects.

The sample comes from a study of cytomegalovirus exposure and HLA in healthy donors (dated by TCRdb to the late 2010s). Study-wide context: The 500 to 700 repertoires of the first cohort and the 95 to 150 validation repertoires were produced on the same platform, according to a later analysis. The aim of the study was to test whether cataloging public T cell receptors could identify signatures of past pathogen exposure. Along with the approximately 650-subject first cohort, a separate validation cohort of over a hundred different subjects was used. The study combined high-throughput TCR immunosequencing, statistical association of individual TCRs with disease status, and machine learning to predict cytomegalovirus infection status.

Summary of the overall study and its limitations: According to the authors, the approach could potentially be generalized to other disease states and immunological phenotypes. In both the original and validation cohorts, the classifier was reported to diagnose cytomegalovirus status with high specificity and sensitivity. A later analysis found that TCRs clustered in the first cohort also tended to co-occur in the 120 or so validation repertoires, with about 94% of cluster scores above 0. Across donors, most TCR sequences were observed very rarely, whereas some public TCRs were present in many individuals. A total of 164 TCR beta chains were listed by the study as associated with cytomegalovirus. In vitro tests confirmed that a few of the cytomegalovirus-associated TCR beta chains recognize cytomegalovirus antigens. A later analysis lacked HLA typing for the validation cohort, so it scored co-occurrence in that cohort across all 120 repertoires.

CDR1 is given as SGHNT and CDR2 as YENEEA, both from the germline V gene. V is pruned by 4 bases and J by 1 base, leaving 9 bases of the junction without a gene match. There are 17 amino acids in the CDR3, from cysteine to phenylalanine inclusive. Just the 51-base CDR3 DNA is kept, in frame starting at base 1. The rearrangement joined TRBV11-3 to TRBJ2-3; TRBD1 fits 9 bases in the junction. This receptor was taken from a man aged 18 to 30 in good health and CMV-seronegative. Specimen: PBMCs. For the CDR3, the sequence is CASSWARRDRGTDTQYF. The DNA is as follows: TGTGCCAGCAGCTGGGCGCGACGGGACAGGGGCACAGATACGCAGTATTTT.